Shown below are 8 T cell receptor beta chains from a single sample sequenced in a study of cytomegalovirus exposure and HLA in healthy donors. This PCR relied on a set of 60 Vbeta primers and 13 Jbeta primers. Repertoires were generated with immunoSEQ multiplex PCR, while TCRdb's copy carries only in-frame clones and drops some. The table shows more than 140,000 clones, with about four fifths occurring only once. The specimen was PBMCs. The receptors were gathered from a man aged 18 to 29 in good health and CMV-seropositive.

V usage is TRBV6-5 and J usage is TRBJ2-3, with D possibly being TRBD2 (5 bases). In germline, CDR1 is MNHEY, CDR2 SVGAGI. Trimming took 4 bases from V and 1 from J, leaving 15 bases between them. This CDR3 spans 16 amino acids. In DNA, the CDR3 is TGTGCCAGCAGTTCAGCACGAGGGAGAGGCACAGATACGCAGTATTTT. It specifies CASSSARGRGTDTQYF.

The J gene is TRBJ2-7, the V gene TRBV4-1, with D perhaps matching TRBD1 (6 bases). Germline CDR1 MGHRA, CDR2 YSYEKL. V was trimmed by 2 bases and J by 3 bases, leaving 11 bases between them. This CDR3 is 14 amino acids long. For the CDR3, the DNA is TGCGCCAGCAGCCAATCCGGGACAATCTACGAGCAGTACTTC. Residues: CASSQSGTIYEQYF.

This CDR3 is CASSVTGLQPQHF. CDR3 sequence (DNA): TGTGCCAGCAGTGTGACAGGGCTACAGCCCCAGCATTTT. The V gene is TRBV2, the J gene TRBJ1-5, with 7 positions matching TRBD1. Germline CDR1 and CDR2: SNHLY and FYNNEI. The length of the CDR3 is 13 residues. Trimming at V came to 4 bases and at J to 7 bases, leaving 4 bases not matched to a gene. The full variable domain, rest sourced from reference TRBV2 and TRBJ1-5, is EPEVTQTPSHQVTQMGQEVILRCVPISNHLYFYWYRQILGQKVEFLVSFYNNEISEKSEIFDDQFSVERPDGSNFTLKIRSTKLEDSAMYFCASSVTGLQPQHFGDGTRLSIL.

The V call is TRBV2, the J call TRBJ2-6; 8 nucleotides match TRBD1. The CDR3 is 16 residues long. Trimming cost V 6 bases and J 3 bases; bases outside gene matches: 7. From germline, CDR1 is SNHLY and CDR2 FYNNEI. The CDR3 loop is CASSLQGADGANVLTF. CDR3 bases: TGTGCCAGCAGCCTCCAGGGGGCAGATGGGGCCAACGTCCTGACTTTC.

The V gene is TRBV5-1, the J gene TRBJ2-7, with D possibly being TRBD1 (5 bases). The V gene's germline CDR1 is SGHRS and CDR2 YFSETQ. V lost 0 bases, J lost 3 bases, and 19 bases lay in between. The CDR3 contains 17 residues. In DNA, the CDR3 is TGCGCCAGCAGCTTGGAACCCGCTCTGCAGGGTAGCTACGAGCAGTACTTC. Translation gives CASSLEPALQGSYEQYF.

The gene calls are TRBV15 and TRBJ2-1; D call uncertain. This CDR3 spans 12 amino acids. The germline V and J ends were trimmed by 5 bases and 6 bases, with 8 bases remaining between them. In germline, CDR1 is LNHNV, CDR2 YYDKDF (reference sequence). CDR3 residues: CATSAESNEQFF. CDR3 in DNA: TGTGCCACCAGCGCGGAGAGCAATGAGCAGTTCTTC.

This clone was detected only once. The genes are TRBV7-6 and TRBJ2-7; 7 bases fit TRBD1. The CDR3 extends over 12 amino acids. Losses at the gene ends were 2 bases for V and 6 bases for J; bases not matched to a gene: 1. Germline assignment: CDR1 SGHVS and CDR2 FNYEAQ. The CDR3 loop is CASSLPGGEQYF. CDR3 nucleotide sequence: TGTGCCAGCAGCTTACCAGGGGGCGAGCAGTACTTC.

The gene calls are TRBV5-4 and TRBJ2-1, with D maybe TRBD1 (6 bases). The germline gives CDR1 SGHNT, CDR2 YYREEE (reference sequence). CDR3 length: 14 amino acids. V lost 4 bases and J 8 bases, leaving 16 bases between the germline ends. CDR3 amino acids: CASSLIGGRHEQFF. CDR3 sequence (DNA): TGTGCCAGCAGCCTGATAGGGGGACGACATGAGCAGTTCTTC.